This is a list of T cell receptor beta chains from one sample in a study of blood T cell repertoires in COVID-19. The method was immunoSEQ multiplex PCR; TCRdb's version includes in-frame clones alone and lacks a portion of them. Of 100,000 to 140,000 clones in the sample, 84% were seen once. The sample taken for sequencing was peripheral blood. The receptors shown here come from a human donor in a cohort sampled during active COVID-19. Both conserved end residues are part of each CDR3. D genes are given only for firm matches. Expanded clones are given a class, and other clones once, few, many or no size at all.

J gene: TRBJ1-2
V gene: TRBV7-8
clone size: NA
D gene: TRBD1
CDR3 length: 14
CDR3 DNA: TGTGCCAGCACCCTAGCCCCAACCGACAGGGGGAGTACCTTC
CDR3 protein: CASTLAPTDRGSTF

J gene: TRBJ1-2
V gene: TRBV27
clone size: NA
D gene: NA
CDR3 length: 15
CDR3 DNA: TGTGCCAGCAGGGGGCACCGAACAGGGAACTATGGCTACACCTTC
CDR3 protein: CASRGHRTGNYGYTF

J gene: TRBJ2-1
V gene: TRBV19
clone size: NA
D gene: TRBD2
CDR3 length: 15
CDR3 DNA: TGTGCCAGTAGTATTGGACTAGCGGGAGTCAATGAGCAGTTCTTC
CDR3 protein: CASSIGLAGVNEQFF

J gene: TRBJ2-3
V gene: TRBV7-9
clone size: NA
D gene: NA
CDR3 length: 15
CDR3 DNA: TGTGCCAGCAGCTTAGCTACAGGGTACACAGATACGCAGTATTTT
CDR3 protein: CASSLATGYTDTQYF

J gene: TRBJ1-5
V gene: TRBV16
clone size: few
D gene: NA
CDR3 length: 14
CDR3 DNA: TGTGCCAGCAGCCAAGGTCTAGGCCATCAGCCCCAGCATTTT
CDR3 protein: CASSQGLGHQPQHF

J gene: TRBJ2-7
V gene: TRBV4-2
clone size: NA
D gene: NA
CDR3 length: 14
CDR3 DNA: TGTGCCAGCAGCCAAGGGGGTACAGGAGCCGAGCAGTACTTC
CDR3 protein: CASSQGGTGAEQYF

J gene: TRBJ1-4
V gene: TRBV28
clone size: NA
D gene: TRBD1
CDR3 length: 14
CDR3 DNA: TGTGCCAGCAGTTTAAACAGGGGGCATGATGAACTGTTTTTT
CDR3 protein: CASSLNRGHDELFF

J gene: TRBJ1-1
V gene: TRBV6-5
clone size: NA
D gene: NA
CDR3 length: 16
CDR3 DNA: TGTGCCAGCAGTTACGCTTTTCAGGGTTATACCACTGAAGCTTTCTTT
CDR3 protein: CASSYAFQGYTTEAFF

J gene: TRBJ2-2
V gene: TRBV11-1
clone size: NA
D gene: NA
CDR3 length: 13
CDR3 DNA: TGTGCCAGCAGCTTCGGGGTTGCCGGGGAGCTGTTTTTT
CDR3 protein: CASSFGVAGELFF

J gene: TRBJ1-2
V gene: TRBV9
clone size: NA
D gene: TRBD1
CDR3 length: 14
CDR3 DNA: TGTGCCAGCAGCCCAGGGACAGGGGGCTATGGCTACACCTTC
CDR3 protein: CASSPGTGGYGYTF

J gene: TRBJ2-3
V gene: TRBV6-2/TRBV6-3
clone size: NA
D gene: TRBD2
CDR3 length: 17
CDR3 DNA: TGTGCCAGCAGTGACGGACTAGCGGGAGGCATCGCAGATACGCAGTATTTT
CDR3 protein: CASSDGLAGGIADTQYF

J gene: TRBJ2-1
V gene: TRBV4-3
clone size: NA
D gene: NA
CDR3 length: 15
CDR3 DNA: TGCGCCAGCAGCCAAGATCGTACGAGGATCGATGAGCAGTTCTTC
CDR3 protein: CASSQDRTRIDEQFF

J gene: TRBJ2-2
V gene: TRBV29-1
clone size: NA
D gene: TRBD2
CDR3 length: 16
CDR3 DNA: TGCAGCGTTGAGGCTGGCGGGAGTGCGAACACCGGGGAGCTGTTTTTT
CDR3 protein: CSVEAGGSANTGELFF

J gene: TRBJ1-2
V gene: TRBV3-1/TRBV3-2
clone size: once
D gene: NA
CDR3 length: 13
CDR3 DNA: TGTGCCAGCAGCCAAGGCAGGTTTTATGGCTACACCTTC
CDR3 protein: CASSQGRFYGYTF

J gene: TRBJ1-2
V gene: TRBV2
clone size: once
D gene: NA
CDR3 length: 15
CDR3 DNA: TGTGCCAGCAGTGAAAGACGGGGGGTCTCTGGTGGCTACACCTTC
CDR3 protein: CASSERRGVSGGYTF

J gene: TRBJ2-2
V gene: TRBV2
clone size: NA
D gene: TRBD2
CDR3 length: 14
CDR3 DNA: TGTGCCAGCATCGGACTAGCGGTCACCGGGGAGCTGTTTTTT
CDR3 protein: CASIGLAVTGELFF

J gene: TRBJ1-1
V gene: TRBV7-3
clone size: NA
D gene: NA
CDR3 length: 16
CDR3 DNA: TGTGCCAGCAGCTTAACTCCTACACTTAGCGGCACTGAAGCTTTCTTT
CDR3 protein: CASSLTPTLSGTEAFF

J gene: TRBJ1-2
V gene: TRBV5-4
clone size: NA
D gene: NA
CDR3 length: 16
CDR3 DNA: TGTGCCAGCAGCTTGGCCGGGACTGATAATGTCTATGGCTACACCTTC
CDR3 protein: CASSLAGTDNVYGYTF

J gene: TRBJ1-5
V gene: TRBV20-1
clone size: NA
D gene: TRBD1
CDR3 length: 17
CDR3 DNA: TGCAGTGCTAGTCTGGCAGGGGGCGGACATCCCAATCAGCCCCAGCATTTT
CDR3 protein: CSASLAGGGHPNQPQHF

J gene: TRBJ2-1
V gene: TRBV19
clone size: NA
D gene: NA
CDR3 length: 13
CDR3 DNA: TGTGCCAGCAGCCCTAGCGTCTACAATGAGCAGTTCTTC
CDR3 protein: CASSPSVYNEQFF

J gene: TRBJ2-7
V gene: TRBV27
clone size: NA
D gene: TRBD2
CDR3 length: 16
CDR3 DNA: TGTGCCAGCAGATCTTCCGCGAGCGGGGGGACCTACGAGCAGTACTTC
CDR3 protein: CASRSSASGGTYEQYF

J gene: TRBJ1-4
V gene: TRBV3-1/TRBV3-2
clone size: NA
D gene: NA
CDR3 length: 16
CDR3 DNA: TGTGCCAGCAGCCAAGGGAGCAGGGTGGTGCGAGAAAAACTGTTTTTT
CDR3 protein: CASSQGSRVVREKLFF

J gene: TRBJ2-3
V gene: TRBV30
clone size: NA
D gene: TRBD2
CDR3 length: 18
CDR3 DNA: TGTGCCTGGAGTCCCGGGACTAGCGGCCCTCCTAGCACAGATACGCAGTATTTT
CDR3 protein: CAWSPGTSGPPSTDTQYF

J gene: TRBJ1-5
V gene: TRBV18
clone size: few
D gene: NA
CDR3 length: 15
CDR3 DNA: TGTGCCAGCTCAACAGGAACTATTAGCAATCAGCCCCAGCATTTT
CDR3 protein: CASSTGTISNQPQHF

J gene: TRBJ1-1
V gene: TRBV7-6
clone size: once
D gene: TRBD1
CDR3 length: 14
CDR3 DNA: TGTGCCAGCAGCCAGATGGGGACAGGGGCCGAAGCTTTCTTT
CDR3 protein: CASSQMGTGAEAFF

J gene: TRBJ2-2
V gene: TRBV30
clone size: NA
D gene: TRBD1
CDR3 length: 18
CDR3 DNA: TGTGCCTGGAAAGGCCGGGACAGTTTAAGATCGAACACCGGGGAGCTGTTTTTT
CDR3 protein: CAWKGRDSLRSNTGELFF

J gene: TRBJ2-5
V gene: TRBV7-9
clone size: NA
D gene: TRBD1
CDR3 length: 14
CDR3 DNA: TGTGCCAGCAGCACCCGACAGGGGGGGGAGACCCAGTACTTC
CDR3 protein: CASSTRQGGETQYF

J gene: TRBJ2-2
V gene: TRBV7-9
clone size: NA
D gene: NA
CDR3 length: 16
CDR3 DNA: TGTGCCAGTCCTCCGGGAGCGTCAAGTGCCACCGGGGAGCTGTTTTTT
CDR3 protein: CASPPGASSATGELFF

J gene: TRBJ2-3
V gene: TRBV5-1
clone size: NA
D gene: TRBD2
CDR3 length: 15
CDR3 DNA: TGCGCCAGCAGCTTGGCAGCGGGAGTGGCAGATACGCAGTATTTT
CDR3 protein: CASSLAAGVADTQYF

J gene: TRBJ2-3
V gene: TRBV5-4
clone size: NA
D gene: NA
CDR3 length: 16
CDR3 DNA: TGTGCCAGCAGCAGGGGGGACAGCACTAACACAGATACGCAGTATTTT
CDR3 protein: CASSRGDSTNTDTQYF

J gene: TRBJ2-7
V gene: TRBV5-4
clone size: NA
D gene: NA
CDR3 length: 13
CDR3 DNA: TGTGCCAGCAGCTTGTTCGGGGGCTACGAGCAGTACTTC
CDR3 protein: CASSLFGGYEQYF

J gene: TRBJ1-6
V gene: TRBV27
clone size: NA
D gene: NA
CDR3 length: 14
CDR3 DNA: TGTGCCAGCAGTAGTGGGGCTTATAATTCACCCCTCCACTTT
CDR3 protein: CASSSGAYNSPLHF

J gene: TRBJ2-2
V gene: TRBV5-1
clone size: few
D gene: TRBD2
CDR3 length: 15
CDR3 DNA: TGCGCCAGCAGCTCTTGGCGGGAGGGAACCGGGGAGCTGTTTTTT
CDR3 protein: CASSSWREGTGELFF

J gene: TRBJ1-5
V gene: TRBV18
clone size: few
D gene: TRBD1
CDR3 length: 15
CDR3 DNA: TGTGCCAGCTCACCCCCAGGGGGCAGGGGTCAGCCCCAGCATTTT
CDR3 protein: CASSPPGGRGQPQHF

J gene: TRBJ1-1
V gene: TRBV27
clone size: NA
D gene: NA
CDR3 length: 15
CDR3 DNA: TGCGCCAGCAGTGAAACCGGGACACATAGTACTGAAGCTTTCTTT
CDR3 protein: CASSETGTHSTEAFF

J gene: TRBJ2-3
V gene: TRBV3-1/TRBV3-2
clone size: NA
D gene: NA
CDR3 length: 15
CDR3 DNA: TGTGCCAGCAGCCAAGCTAGCGTCCCCACAGATACGCAGTATTTT
CDR3 protein: CASSQASVPTDTQYF

J gene: TRBJ2-2
V gene: TRBV9
clone size: NA
D gene: TRBD2
CDR3 length: 18
CDR3 DNA: TGTGCCAGCAGCGTAGGTCGTTGGGCGGGAGTTAGCACCGGGGAGCTGTTTTTT
CDR3 protein: CASSVGRWAGVSTGELFF

J gene: TRBJ2-3
V gene: TRBV4-3
clone size: few
D gene: TRBD1
CDR3 length: 14
CDR3 DNA: TGCGCCAGCAGCCCTGGACAGGGGGAGGCTACGCAGTATTTT
CDR3 protein: CASSPGQGEATQYF

J gene: TRBJ2-1
V gene: TRBV6-2/TRBV6-3
clone size: NA
D gene: NA
CDR3 length: 14
CDR3 DNA: TGTGCCAGCAGTGCGGGGCAGGGAAGAGGTGAGCAGTTCTTC
CDR3 protein: CASSAGQGRGEQFF

J gene: TRBJ2-3
V gene: TRBV28
clone size: NA
D gene: NA
CDR3 length: 13
CDR3 DNA: TGTGCCACCGAATCAGGGATGGGGGCTACGCAGTATTTT
CDR3 protein: CATESGMGATQYF

J gene: TRBJ1-1
V gene: TRBV11-2
clone size: NA
D gene: NA
CDR3 length: 13
CDR3 DNA: TGTGCCAGCAGCCAGGAAATGAACACTGAAGCTTTCTTT
CDR3 protein: CASSQEMNTEAFF

J gene: TRBJ2-2
V gene: TRBV5-1
clone size: NA
D gene: NA
CDR3 length: 17
CDR3 DNA: TGCGCCAGCAGCTTGGAGTCTGGCACGAAAAACACCGGGGAGCTGTTTTTT
CDR3 protein: CASSLESGTKNTGELFF

J gene: TRBJ2-5
V gene: TRBV4-3
clone size: NA
D gene: NA
CDR3 length: 15
CDR3 DNA: TGCGCCAGCAGCCAAGGTCACGCCGGGGAGGAGACCCAGTACTTC
CDR3 protein: CASSQGHAGEETQYF

J gene: TRBJ1-2
V gene: TRBV5-8
clone size: NA
D gene: NA
CDR3 length: 13
CDR3 DNA: TGTGCCAGCAGCGTCGGGACAAGCTATGGCTACACCTTC
CDR3 protein: CASSVGTSYGYTF

J gene: TRBJ2-3
V gene: TRBV10-3
clone size: NA
D gene: NA
CDR3 length: 14
CDR3 DNA: TGTGCCATCAGGGGGGGAGTAGGGACAGATACGCAGTATTTT
CDR3 protein: CAIRGGVGTDTQYF

J gene: TRBJ2-1
V gene: TRBV15
clone size: NA
D gene: NA
CDR3 length: 13
CDR3 DNA: TGTGCCACCAGAGAGGGCCCGGGGAATGAGCAGTTCTTC
CDR3 protein: CATREGPGNEQFF

J gene: TRBJ2-2
V gene: TRBV30
clone size: NA
D gene: TRBD2
CDR3 length: 16
CDR3 DNA: TGTGCCTGGGGGGGGACTAGCGGGAGCAACACCGGGGAGCTGTTTTTT
CDR3 protein: CAWGGTSGSNTGELFF

J gene: TRBJ2-1
V gene: TRBV27
clone size: NA
D gene: TRBD2
CDR3 length: 16
CDR3 DNA: TGTGCCAGCAGTTCCGTAGCGGGAGGGGTCCACAATGAGCAGTTCTTC
CDR3 protein: CASSSVAGGVHNEQFF

J gene: TRBJ1-1
V gene: TRBV29-1
clone size: NA
D gene: NA
CDR3 length: 13
CDR3 DNA: TGCAGCGTTCGGCTGCGGTACGACACTGAAGCTTTCTTT
CDR3 protein: CSVRLRYDTEAFF